Detailed here is one T cell receptor beta chain. Authors' processing steps: Reference gene primer amplification yielded estimated nucleated cell counts. Measured with immunoSEQ multiplex PCR; TCRdb has only the in-frame clones, and not every one. The V and J calls and the clone size are those of that table, but D and trimming were determined from the DNA. This repertoire shows about 28,000 clones, less than 90% found once; its top ten account for about 25%. The germline CDR1 and CDR2 sequences are MNHEY and SVGAGI. V gave up 2 bases and J gave up 4 bases, with 8 bases separating them. This CDR3 has 13 residues. These data belong to a study of blood T cell repertoires in COVID-19. Study at large: PBMCs, B-cell-depleted T cells, or T cells were the source of the cDNA or gDNA that made up the material.

Sequencing was carried out using peripheral blood. The chain links TRBV6-5 to TRBJ1-2; D is unclear. The clonotype originates from a human donor in a cohort sampled during active COVID-19. In DNA form, the CDR3 reads TGTGCCAGCAGTTACGGAGGTGGCTATGGCTACACCTTC. Translated, it gives CASSYGGGYGYTF.